A single T cell receptor (beta chain) is shown here with its context. Assay used: immunoSEQ multiplex PCR; TCRdb lists only in-frame clones, some missing. The sample comprises 120,000 to 150,000 clones, approximately 85% of which are singletons, and roughly 8% rests with the top ten. Germline CDR1 and CDR2: LGHDT and YNNKEL (reference sequence). The length of the CDR3 is 15 residues. The ends lost 1 base at V and 4 bases at J; junction bases unmatched: 5. This record belongs to a study of blood T cell repertoires in COVID-19. The wider study: Donors in the United States, Italy and Spain gave samples during acute or convalescent COVID-19. T cells, B-cell-depleted T cells, or PBMCs supplied cDNA or gDNA.

Sequencing was done on a sample of peripheral blood. The gene calls are TRBV3-1 (or the pseudogene TRBV3-2) and TRBJ1-2; TRBD1 aligns across 8 bases. This clonotype originated in a woman in her sixties with COVID-19, enrolled during active disease. In nucleotides, the CDR3 is TGTGCCAGCAGCCAAGGGACAGGGTTTGTCTATGGCTACACCTTC. Amino acid sequence: CASSQGTGFVYGYTF.